This TCR beta chain was profiled in a study of blood T cell repertoires in COVID-19 (dated by TCRdb to 2020 to 2022). About the investigation overall: Samples covering the acute and convalescent phases of COVID-19 were provided by collaborators in the United States, Italy and Spain. The repertoires were made available in a free public database intended to serve as a resource for research on the immune response to SARS-CoV-2. The samples were drawn from the first 160 participants of the ongoing ImmuneRACE study and from roughly 1,300 subjects provided by 6 global collaborators. Where HLA class I and class II types were available, the types were taken from metadata supplied by the sample provider, not from assay-based typing. A de-identified subject ID, COVID-19 status, age in years and sex were almost always included in the sample metadata. The prospective study material was composed of cDNA or gDNA derived from T cells, B-cell-depleted T cells, or PBMCs. The dataset comprised deeply sampled blood TCRbeta repertoires from subjects exposed to, actively infected with, or recovered from COVID-19. Study-wide findings and limitations: Clinical and demographic metadata were provided uncurated, with the amount varying by source and participant.

As for this clone: Its specific antigen is unknown. Per-base quality was not reported, and no clone a single base away is much larger than it.

The immunoSEQ Assay, a bias-controlled multiplex PCR, was used to amplify TCRbeta CDR3 regions from genomic DNA. In the original analysis: Within the assay, amplification of reference gene primers was used to estimate how many nucleated cells each sample contained. To quantify the absolute abundance of each unique TCRbeta CDR3 rearrangement, sequence reads were collapsed and filtered. Productive Simpson clonality was computed per sample as the square root of Simpson's diversity index over productive rearrangements. Not all clones reach the TCRdb copy of this immuneACCESS table, which keeps in-frame sequences only. Checked studies attribute under half of the gap to unresolved V genes and leave the rest unexplained. From that table come the V and J calls and clone size; the DNA was used to work out D and trimming. Recorded for this sample are 320,000 or so clones; roughly nine tenths of them occurred a single time. The biggest ten clones account for 1% of the sample.

The CDR3 goes from the cysteine to the phenylalanine over 16 residues. The sequence is cut down to CDR3 DNA, 48 bases in frame from base 1. Via the germline V gene (reference sequence), CDR1 is SGHNT and CDR2 YYREEE. Relative to germline, V is 6 bases shorter and J is 5 bases shorter, with 23 bases between their ends. In the prospective study, participants were about 18 to 90 years old, resided in fewer than 25 geographic areas of the United States, and were enrolled through a virtual design. In the prospective study, cohorts were assigned on the basis of participant-reported clinical history obtained from a screening survey and a study questionnaire. ImmuneRACE Cohort 3 recovered participants were defined by two consecutive negative NP/OP PCR tests, healthcare professional clearance, or symptom resolution. Mobile phlebotomists in the prospective study collected whole blood, serum and a nasopharyngeal or oropharyngeal swab from every participant. Prospective study participants could optionally give additional blood draws and questionnaires over a roughly two-month period. Before DNA extraction, prospective study blood samples were shipped either frozen or at room temperature.

This clonotype was obtained from a woman in her 30s who had recovered from COVID-19. Input material: PBMCs or T cells enriched from blood (not recorded which). The rearranged segments are TRBV5-4 and TRBJ2-5, with a tentative D gene TRBD2 over 7 matching bases. The DNA reads as follows: TGTGCCAGCAACTGGGGGACTGGCGGGGGCTGGGAGACCCAGTACTTC. Translated, it gives CASNWGTGGGWETQYF.